The 12 T cell receptor beta chains below all came from one sample that was sequenced in a study of blood T cell repertoires in COVID-19. Sequencing used immunoSEQ multiplex PCR; TCRdb keeps in-frame clones, though not all of them. The table includes some 150,000 clones, roughly 81% detected once. Material for sequencing was peripheral blood. The origin of the receptors is a man in his forties or fifties with acute or convalescent COVID-19.

The chain is built from TRBV9 and TRBJ1-4; D possibly corresponds to TRBD1 (5 bases). The V end was cut by 0 bases, the J end by 6 bases, with 12 bases between. The CDR3 sequence is 15 residues long. Germline V gene lookup returns CDR1 SGDLS and CDR2 YYNGEE. CDR3 nucleotides: TGTGCCAGCAGCGTAGTGGGGGGGGAAGATGAAAAACTGTTTTTT. It specifies CASSVVGGEDEKLFF.

The rearrangement joins TRBV11-2 to TRBJ1-1; no definite D call. Trimming took off 6 bases at V and 1 base at J, with 9 bases between the two ends. CDR3 length equals 13 residues. Germline V gives CDR1 SGHAT, CDR2 FQNNGV. CDR3 amino acids: CASRRLPNTEAFF. The CDR3 coding sequence is TGTGCCAGCAGGAGACTCCCGAACACTGAAGCTTTCTTT.

V and J are TRBV7-9 and TRBJ2-7; perhaps TRBD1 as D (6 bases). The CDR3 is 14 residues long. CDR1 and CDR2 (germline): SEHNR, FQNEAQ (reference sequence). Trimming removed 0 bases at V and 0 bases at J, with 6 bases between. In nucleotides, the CDR3 is TGTGCCAGCAGCTTAGCAGGGGGCTCCTACGAGCAGTACTTC. Protein product: CASSLAGGSYEQYF.

The CDR3 DNA follows: TGTGCCAGCAGCCACCCTAGCGGGGCCTCCTACGAGCAGTACTTC. It translates to CASSHPSGASYEQYF. This chain joins TRBV7-6 and TRBJ2-7, with 9 nucleotides matching TRBD2. Unmatched junction bases numbered 5, after V lost 5 bases and J lost 0 bases. This CDR3 is 15 amino acids long. CDR1 is SGHVS, CDR2 FNYEAQ, per germline.

CDR3 DNA sequence: TGTGCCTGGAGTGTACTAGCGGGGGGGCCGAATGAGCAGTTCTTC. Residues: CAWSVLAGGPNEQFF. The chain combines TRBV30 with TRBJ2-1; 13 nucleotides line up with TRBD2. Germline-derived CDR1 and CDR2 are GTSNPN and SVGIG (reference sequence). The CDR3 loop spans 15 amino acids. The V segment lost 0 bases and the J segment 7 bases; nucleotides outside the gene matches: 3.

This chain uses TRBV3-1 (or the pseudogene TRBV3-2) with TRBJ1-1; 7 nucleotides match TRBD1. Trimming took 5 bases from V and 5 from J; bases not matched to a gene: 8. The CDR3 length is 14 residues. The germline V gene has CDR1 LGHDT and CDR2 YNNKEL (reference sequence). The CDR3 loop reads CASSIQGYGTEAFF. The CDR3 DNA reads as TGTGCCAGCAGCATACAGGGGTACGGGACTGAAGCTTTCTTT.

V usage is TRBV10-3 and J usage is TRBJ2-7, with 10 bases matching TRBD2. CDR3 length: 15 amino acids. After removal of 4 bases from V and 0 bases from J, the junction contained 3 bases not matched to a gene. In germline, CDR1 is ENHRY, CDR2 SYGVKD. This chain's CDR3 is CAISGERGGSYEQYF. The CDR3 DNA is TGTGCCATCAGTGGGGAGCGGGGGGGCTCCTACGAGCAGTACTTC.

The chain couples TRBV4-1 to TRBJ1-2, with D unresolved. The CDR3 runs 16 residues. Trimming took off 4 bases at V and 1 base at J, with 16 bases between the two ends. The germline V gene encodes CDR1 MGHRA and CDR2 YSYEKL. CDR3 amino acids: CASSPRQQKINYGYTF. CDR3 DNA: TGCGCCAGCAGCCCCCGTCAACAGAAAATTAACTATGGCTACACCTTC.

This CDR3 reads CASSGGTGGDGYTF. The CDR3 DNA reads TGTGCCAGCAGCGGGGGGACAGGGGGCGATGGCTACACCTTC. The chain carries TRBV9 and TRBJ1-2, with 12 bases lining up with TRBD1. Trimming cost V 3 bases and J 6 bases; bases outside gene matches: 3. CDR1 is SGDLS and CDR2 is YYNGEE in the germline V gene. This CDR3 region has 14 residues.

This clone appeared a single time. The chain has TRBV25-1 and TRBJ2-3; no clear D gene. V lost 4 bases and J 2 bases, leaving 10 bases between the germline ends. The CDR3 spans 14 residues. Germline V lookup: CDR1 MGHDK, CDR2 SYGVNS. CDR3 sequence (DNA): TGTGCCAGCAGTGGTACAGCACCCACAGATACGCAGTATTTT. Translated, it gives CASSGTAPTDTQYF.

The rearrangement links TRBV5-5 to TRBJ1-1, with a weak D call TRBD1 (5 bases). V was pared by 2 bases and J by 6 bases, with 11 bases between. CDR1 and CDR2 (germline): SGHKS, YYEKEE (reference sequence). The CDR3 is 13 residues long. CDR3 region: CASSLRGFAEAFF. The CDR3 bases are TGTGCCAGCAGCTTAAGGGGTTTCGCTGAAGCTTTCTTT.

This clone was observed once. V gene TRBV9 combines with J gene TRBJ1-2; the D is unclear. The V end lost 5 bases, the J end lost 7 bases, and 12 bases lay between the germline ends. The CDR3 is 12 residues long. In germline, CDR1 is SGDLS, CDR2 YYNGEE. The CDR3 is CASSSDLAGYTF. CDR3 DNA sequence: TGTGCCAGCAGTTCTGACTTGGCTGGCTACACCTTC.